This T cell receptor beta chain was captured by sequencing in a study of cytomegalovirus exposure and HLA in healthy donors. The PCR contained 60 Vbeta and 13 Jbeta primers. This table comes from immunoSEQ multiplex PCR, and its TCRdb copy is limited to in-frame clones, with some not included. The sample shows under 200,000 clones, roughly 80% of them seen only once. The CDR3 totals 16 residues. After removal of 5 bases from V and 3 bases from J, the junction contained 10 bases not matched to a gene. CDR1 is MNHEY and CDR2 is SMNVEV in the germline V gene (reference sequence). J is TRBJ1-2 and V is TRBV27, with 9 bases aligning to TRBD1. This sequence originates from a male donor in good health and CMV-seropositive. Sample: PBMCs. CDR3 in DNA: TGTGCCAGCAGTGAAATCGGACAGGGGCCTTACTATGGCTACACCTTC. This encodes CASSEIGQGPYYGYTF.